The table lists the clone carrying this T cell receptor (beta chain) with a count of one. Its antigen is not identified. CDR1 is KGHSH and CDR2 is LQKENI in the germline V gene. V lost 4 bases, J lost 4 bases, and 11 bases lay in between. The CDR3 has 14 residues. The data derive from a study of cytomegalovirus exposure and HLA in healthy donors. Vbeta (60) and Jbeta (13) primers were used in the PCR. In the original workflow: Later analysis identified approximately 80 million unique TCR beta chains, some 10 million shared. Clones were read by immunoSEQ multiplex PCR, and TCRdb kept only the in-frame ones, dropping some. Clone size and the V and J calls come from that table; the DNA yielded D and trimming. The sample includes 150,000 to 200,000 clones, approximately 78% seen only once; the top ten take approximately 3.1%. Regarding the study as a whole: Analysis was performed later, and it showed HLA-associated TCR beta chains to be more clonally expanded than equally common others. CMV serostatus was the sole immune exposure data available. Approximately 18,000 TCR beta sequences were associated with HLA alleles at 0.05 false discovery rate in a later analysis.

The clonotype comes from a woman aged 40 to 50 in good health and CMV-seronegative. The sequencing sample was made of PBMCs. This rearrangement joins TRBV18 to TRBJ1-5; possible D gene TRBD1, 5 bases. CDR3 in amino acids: CASSLKTENQPQHF. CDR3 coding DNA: TGTGCCAGCTCACTTAAGACAGAAAATCAGCCCCAGCATTTT.